One T cell receptor (beta chain) is described in this entry. Sequenced by immunoSEQ multiplex PCR; TCRdb stores in-frame clones only, minus some. The sample records about 22,000 clones, 75% to 95% being singletons. The sample originates from a study of T cells in tumors and immune-related adverse events. V was clipped by 7 bases and J by 1 base, with 16 bases between them. The CDR3 loop spans 15 amino acids. The TCR originated in a female donor with metastatic renal cell carcinoma. The chain uses TRBV23-1 and TRBJ2-5; the D gene is possibly TRBD1 (6 bases). TRBV23-1 is assigned to the ORF class and has an uncertain function. The sequenced sample was lymph node tissue, obtained from a patient treated with anti-PD-1 therapy. In DNA, the CDR3 is TGCGCCAGCAATGATCAGGGGTCCTCCCAAGAGACCCAGTACTTC. It specifies CASNDQGSSQETQYF.